The T cell receptor (beta chain) under discussion was sequenced for a study of beta chain features in type 1 diabetes. This clone was seen only a few times. Its antigen is not known. Other DNA sequences in this sample translate to the same CDR3. General observations from the study: VDJ junctions sequenced from type 1 diabetes patients showed fewer insertions and more deletions.

Of the isolated RNA, all was reverse transcribed, and so the sequenced material was expressed TCRB transcripts. TCRdb's table, derived via immunoSEQ multiplex PCR, lists solely in-frame clones and lacks some. The sample contains about 900,000 clones, 15% to 20% of which appear only once. This CDR3 is built from 14 residues. V was clipped by 5 bases and J by 2 bases, with 12 bases between them. The V gene's germline CDR1 is LGHNT and CDR2 FRNRAP. This rearrangement joins TRBV12-5 to TRBJ1-2; D not certain. The material sequenced was naive CD4+ T cells from blood. The receptor was isolated from a woman under 30 in good health. The CDR3 DNA reads as TGTGCTAGTGGTCTTATCTCCAGCAACTATGGCTACACCTTC. This codes for CASGLISSNYGYTF.